This T cell receptor (beta chain) was captured in a study of technical replicates of blood from a handful of donors. Data came from immunoSEQ multiplex PCR; TCRdb stores just in-frame clones and leaves some out. The sample records tens of thousands of clones, around 90% being singletons. This clone was seen a single time. Germline CDR1 and CDR2: LNHNV and YYDKDF (reference sequence). This CDR3 has 16 amino acids. Between the trimmed V and J ends, which lost 0 bases and 0 bases, there was a span of 9 bases. The sample taken for sequencing was T cells isolated from PBMCs. The clonotype was recovered from a human donor in good health. The J gene is TRBJ1-3, the V gene TRBV15, with D possibly being TRBD1 (5 bases). The CDR3 region is CATSRDVGPSGNTIYF. The DNA for the CDR3 is TGTGCCACCAGCAGAGATGTGGGGCCCTCTGGAAACACCATATATTTT.